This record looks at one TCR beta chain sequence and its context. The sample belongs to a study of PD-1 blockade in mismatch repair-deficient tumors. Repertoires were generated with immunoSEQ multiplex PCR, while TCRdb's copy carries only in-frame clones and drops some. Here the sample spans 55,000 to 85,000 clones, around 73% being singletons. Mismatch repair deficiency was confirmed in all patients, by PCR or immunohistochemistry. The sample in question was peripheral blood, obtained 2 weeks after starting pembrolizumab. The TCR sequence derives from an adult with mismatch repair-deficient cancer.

The CDR3 here is CASTPPRNSGINEQFF. The CDR3 region has the DNA TGTGCCAGCACCCCCCCCCGGAACAGTGGGATCAATGAGCAGTTCTTC. The chain couples TRBV11-2 to TRBJ2-1; no clear D gene. Per germline, CDR1 SGHAT and CDR2 FQNNGV. The CDR3 runs 16 residues. Trimming removed 7 bases at V and 6 bases at J, with 22 bases between.